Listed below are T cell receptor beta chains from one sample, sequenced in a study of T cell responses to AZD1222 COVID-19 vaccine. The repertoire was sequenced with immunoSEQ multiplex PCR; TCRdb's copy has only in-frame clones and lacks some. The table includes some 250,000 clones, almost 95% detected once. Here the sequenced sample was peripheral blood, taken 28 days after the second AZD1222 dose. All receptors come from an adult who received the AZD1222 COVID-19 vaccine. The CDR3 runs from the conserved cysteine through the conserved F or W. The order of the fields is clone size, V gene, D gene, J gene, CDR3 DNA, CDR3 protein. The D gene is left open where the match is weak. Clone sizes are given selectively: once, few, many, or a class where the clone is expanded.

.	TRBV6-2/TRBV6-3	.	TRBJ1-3	TGTGCCAGCAGTCCAATATCCTCTGGAAACACCATATATTTT	CASSPISSGNTIYF
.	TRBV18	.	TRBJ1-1	TGTGCCAGCTCACCAGGGCGGGGGCGAGGCACTGAAGCTTTCTTT	CASSPGRGRGTEAFF
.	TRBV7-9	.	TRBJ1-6	TGTGCCAGCAGCTTCACAAATTCACCCCTCCACTTT	CASSFTNSPLHF
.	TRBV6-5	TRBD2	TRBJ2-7	TGTGCCAGCAGGACTAGCGGGGGGGAAGAGCAGTACTTC	CASRTSGGEEQYF
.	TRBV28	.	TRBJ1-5	TGTGCCAGCAGTTGGATAGGGGAGCCCCAGCATTTT	CASSWIGEPQHF
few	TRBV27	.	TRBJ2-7	TGTGCCAGCAGTTTCGGACAGACCTACGAGCAGTACTTC	CASSFGQTYEQYF
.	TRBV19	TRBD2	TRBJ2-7	TGTGCCAGTAGTATAGCCAGCGGGAGAGCCGAGCAGTACTTC	CASSIASGRAEQYF
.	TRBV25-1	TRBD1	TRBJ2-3	TGTGCCAGCAGCGGGGGACAGGGGGTAGATACGCAGTATTTT	CASSGGQGVDTQYF
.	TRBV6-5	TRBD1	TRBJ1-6	TGTGCCAGCGCTACCGGGACAGGGGGTAATTCACCCCTCCACTTT	CASATGTGGNSPLHF
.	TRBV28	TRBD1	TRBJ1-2	TGTGCCAGCAGTCGTGGACAGGGGGCTAGCTATGGCTACACCTTC	CASSRGQGASYGYTF
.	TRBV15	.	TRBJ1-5	TGTGCCACCAGCAGAACTACCGGGACACAGATTAGCAATCAGCCCCAGCATTTT	CATSRTTGTQISNQPQHF
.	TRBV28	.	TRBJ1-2	TGTGCCAGCAGTTTACGGGGGGCTTATGGCTACACCTTC	CASSLRGAYGYTF
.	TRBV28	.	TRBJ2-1	TGTGCCAGCACCCACTATCTAGTGAATGAGCAGTTCTTC	CASTHYLVNEQFF
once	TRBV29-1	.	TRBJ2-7	TGCAGCGTCTATACAGGGTCGTCCTACGAGCAGTACTTC	CSVYTGSSYEQYF
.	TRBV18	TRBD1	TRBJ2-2	TGTGCCAGCTCACCAGGGACAGCCACCGGGGAGCTGTTTTTT	CASSPGTATGELFF
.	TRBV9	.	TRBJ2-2	TGTGCCAGCAGCGAACCCCCCGGGGAGCTGTTTTTT	CASSEPPGELFF
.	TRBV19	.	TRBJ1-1	TGTGCCAGTAGTCGCCAAGGGTATAGGGCTGAAGCTTTCTTT	CASSRQGYRAEAFF
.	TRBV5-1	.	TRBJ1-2	TGCGCCAGCAGCTTACCGACAGTCTATGGCTACACCTTC	CASSLPTVYGYTF
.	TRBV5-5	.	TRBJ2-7	TGTGCCAGCAGCTTGGCCCCCGAATACGAGCAGTACTTC	CASSLAPEYEQYF
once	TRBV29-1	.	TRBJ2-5	TGCAGCGTCTCGGGCGCGAGGGAGACCCAGTACTTC	CSVSGARETQYF
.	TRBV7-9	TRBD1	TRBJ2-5	TGTGCCAGCAGCTTAGGGACAGGGGGCAGAGAGACCCAGTACTTC	CASSLGTGGRETQYF
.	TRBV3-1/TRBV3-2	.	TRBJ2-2	TGTGCCAGCAGCCTCCTGAAGGGTGCCGGGGAGCTGTTTTTT	CASSLLKGAGELFF
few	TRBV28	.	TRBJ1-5	TGTGCCAGCAGTCTCCCCCGGGGGCCCCAGCATTTT	CASSLPRGPQHF
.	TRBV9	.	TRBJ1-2	TGTGCCAGCAGCGTAGCTGTGGCAGCCCTTAACTATGGCTACACCTTC	CASSVAVAALNYGYTF
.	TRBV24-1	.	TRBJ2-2	TGTGCCACCAGTGATTCCGCCCGCGTCACTCGGATCAGGGAGCTGTTTTTT	CATSDSARVTRIRELFF
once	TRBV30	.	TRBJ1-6	TGTGCCTTAAGACTAGCCGGGTATAATTCACCCCTCCACTTT	CALRLAGYNSPLHF
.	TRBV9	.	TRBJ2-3	TGTGCCAGCAGCTTAGGGTCCGGGACTTCAGGTGATACGCAGTATTTT	CASSLGSGTSGDTQYF
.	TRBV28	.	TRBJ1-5	TGTGCCAGCAGCGCTGGGGTTCGGGCCTACAATCAGCCCCAGCATTTT	CASSAGVRAYNQPQHF
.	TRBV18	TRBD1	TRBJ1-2	TGTGCCAGCTCCCGGGACAGGGACGATGGCTACACCTTC	CASSRDRDDGYTF
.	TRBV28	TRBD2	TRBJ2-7	TGTGCCAGCAGTTTCAAATCTAGCGGGGACTACGAGCAGTACTTC	CASSFKSSGDYEQYF
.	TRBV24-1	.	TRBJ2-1	TGTGCCACCTCTAGGGTCAATGAGCAGTTCTTC	CATSRVNEQFF
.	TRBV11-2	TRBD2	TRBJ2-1	TGTGCCAGCAGCTTAGGCCTAGCGGAGTACAATGAGCAGTTCTTC	CASSLGLAEYNEQFF
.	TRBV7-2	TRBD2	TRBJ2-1	TGTGCCAGCAACGCGGGGGGGACTAGGTGGAATGAGCAGTTCTTC	CASNAGGTRWNEQFF
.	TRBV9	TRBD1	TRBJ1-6	TGTGCCAGCAGCCTGACAGGGGGCAAGGATTCACCCCTCCACTTT	CASSLTGGKDSPLHF
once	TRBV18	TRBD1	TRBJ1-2	TGTGCCAGCTCATTGGGACAGAACTATGGCTACACCTTC	CASSLGQNYGYTF
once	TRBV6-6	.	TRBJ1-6	TGTGCCAGCATAATGGGGAGCTCCTATAATTCACCCCTCCACTTT	CASIMGSSYNSPLHF
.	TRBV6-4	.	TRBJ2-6	TGTGCCAGCAGTGAGATGGCTGGGGCCAACGTCCTGACTTTC	CASSEMAGANVLTF
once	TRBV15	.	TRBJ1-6	TGTGCCACCAGCAGAGATCGGGATAATTCACCCCTCCACTTT	CATSRDRDNSPLHF
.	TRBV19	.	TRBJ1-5	TGTGCCAGTAGTGTAGGGGGAGGTCAGCCCCAGCATTTT	CASSVGGGQPQHF
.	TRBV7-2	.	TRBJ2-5	TGTGCCAGCAACACCTATGGCCCACAAGAGACCCAGTACTTC	CASNTYGPQETQYF
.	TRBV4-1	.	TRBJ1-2	TGCGCCAGCAGCAGCATATCGGGGCCAGGGAGGGGCTATGGCTACACCTTC	CASSSISGPGRGYGYTF
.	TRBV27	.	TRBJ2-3	TGTGCCAGCAGTTTACACTCCTGGTACAGCACAGATACGCAGTATTTT	CASSLHSWYSTDTQYF
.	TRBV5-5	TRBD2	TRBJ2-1	TGTGCCAGCAGCCGAATACTAGCGGGAGAGAATGAGCAGTTCTTC	CASSRILAGENEQFF
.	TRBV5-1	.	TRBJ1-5	TGCGCCAGCTCCCCTAGCGGGGCTGACAATCAGCCCCAGCATTTT	CASSPSGADNQPQHF
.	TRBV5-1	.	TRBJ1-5	TGCGCCAGCAGCTTGGCCTCAGGGTTCAATCAGCCCCAGCATTTT	CASSLASGFNQPQHF
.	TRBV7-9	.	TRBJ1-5	TGTGCCAGCAGCTTAGAAGGACGGCTCAATCAGCCCCAGCATTTT	CASSLEGRLNQPQHF
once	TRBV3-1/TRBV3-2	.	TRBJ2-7	TGTGCCAGCAGTGGACAACTAGACTACGAGCAGTACTTC	CASSGQLDYEQYF
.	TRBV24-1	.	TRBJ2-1	TGTGCCACCAGTGATTTCGCCAGGCTTGGTGAGCAGTTCTTC	CATSDFARLGEQFF
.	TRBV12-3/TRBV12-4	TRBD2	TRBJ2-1	TGTGCCAGCAAATTAGCGGGAGGCGATGAGCAGTTCTTC	CASKLAGGDEQFF
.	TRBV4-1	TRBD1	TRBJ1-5	TGCGCCAGCAGCCCCGGGACAGGGTCCGGTCAGCCCCAGCATTTT	CASSPGTGSGQPQHF
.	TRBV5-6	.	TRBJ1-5	TGTGCCAGCAGCTTGGCCCGGGCCTCCTTTCAGCCCCAGCATTTT	CASSLARASFQPQHF
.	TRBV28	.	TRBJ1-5	TGTGCCAGCAAGGGACCCGGGACCCTCCATTCCAATCAGCCCCAGCATTTT	CASKGPGTLHSNQPQHF
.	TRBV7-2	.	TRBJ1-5	TGTGCCAGCAGCTCAATGAATCAGCCCCAGCATTTT	CASSSMNQPQHF